The entry below describes one TCR beta chain. Its cognate antigen is unknown. This record belongs to a study of OX40 agonist ivuxolimab in advanced cancers. Study as a whole: Past anti-PD-1, anti-PD-L1 or anti-CTLA-4 therapy was accepted, and roughly 38% had received some. Findings of the study overall: Expansion of clones was among the lowest in partial responders at 0.1-3.0 mg/kg.

The CDR3 length is 17 residues. The J segment lost 1 base and the V segment lost 1 base, leaving 5 bases of the junction unmatched. CDR1 is LGHNA, CDR2 YSLEER, per germline. The assay was immunoSEQ multiplex PCR, and TCRdb's table has in-frame clones only and misses some. The sample comprises more than 75,000 clones, roughly 93% of which are singletons, and around 0.71% rests with the top ten. The source is an adult with an advanced solid tumor such as melanoma, head and neck, liver or kidney cancer. The rearrangement uses TRBV4-3 and TRBJ2-3; TRBD2 aligns across 10 bases. The material was CD4+ or CD8+ T cells sorted from blood, obtained in a trial of the OX40 agonist ivuxolimab. The CDR3 reads CASSQGVGLAGTDTQYF. CDR3 bases: TGCGCCAGCAGCCAAGGGGTTGGACTAGCGGGCACAGATACGCAGTATTTT.